This TCR beta chain was documented in a study of T cell responses to AZD1222 COVID-19 vaccine. Study findings and constraints: The donor group comprised mostly white British people and more females; the analysis possibly underestimated clonal diversity. Nearly half of spike-specific TCRs reportedly target unmutated variant regions. Spike-specific TCR breadth and depth both grew after two AZD1222 doses. The repertoires were collected only after the peak T cell response.

Sequencing was performed with immunoSEQ multiplex PCR; in TCRdb, only in-frame clones are kept and a portion is missing. The sample comprises 150,000 to 190,000 clones, about 85% of which are singletons, and 6.9% rests with the top ten. In its sample, this clone was seen a few times. What it binds is unknown. This sample comprised peripheral blood, obtained after recovery from COVID-19. The sequence derives from an adult who had recovered from COVID-19.

CDR3 sequence reads: CASSLDTGGVSPLHF. In DNA form, the CDR3 reads TGTGCCAGCAGCTTAGATACAGGAGGAGTTTCACCCCTCCACTTT. The genes are TRBV11-1 and TRBJ1-6; weak D call: TRBD1 (5 bases). The CDR3 has 15 amino acids. Germline V gene data show CDR1 as SGHAT and CDR2 as FQDESV (reference sequence). Between the trimmed V and J ends, which lost 1 base and 9 bases, there was a span of 13 bases.